The 27 T cell receptor beta chains below all came from one sample that was sequenced in a study of blood T cell repertoires in COVID-19. The assay was immunoSEQ multiplex PCR, and TCRdb's table has in-frame clones only and misses some. The sample has 150,000 or so clones; 80% to 85% are singletons. The sequencing input was peripheral blood. These receptor sequences come from a woman aged 55-70 years with acute or convalescent COVID-19.

This clone was counted only a few times. The V gene is TRBV5-1, the J gene TRBJ2-7; tentative D call: TRBD1 (5 bases). The CDR3 length is 14 residues. Germline assignment: CDR1 SGHRS and CDR2 YFSETQ. The V and J ends lost 0 bases and 5 bases respectively, with 12 bases between them. In DNA form, the CDR3 reads TGCGCCAGCAGCTTGGCCACCCCAGGGAACGAGCAGTACTTC. Residues: CASSLATPGNEQYF.

The rearrangement joins TRBV29-1 to TRBJ2-7; 7 bases are shared with TRBD1. In germline, CDR1 is SQVTM, CDR2 ANQGSEA. V lost 6 bases, J lost 0 bases, and 8 bases stayed unmatched. The CDR3 consists of 14 residues. CDR3: CSVGWGQRSYEQYF. The CDR3 DNA follows: TGCAGCGTGGGGTGGGGACAGCGCTCCTACGAGCAGTACTTC.

The gene calls are TRBV27 and TRBJ2-2, with a possible D match to TRBD1 (5 bases). The CDR3 has 17 residues. Germline CDR1 reads MNHEY; CDR2 reads SMNVEV (reference sequence). V lost 4 bases and J lost 5, with 20 bases in between. In nucleotides, the CDR3 is TGTGCCAGCAGTTCAACGCCGACAGAAAGCATTACCGGGGAGCTGTTTTTT. Translation gives CASSSTPTESITGELFF.

The rearrangement joins TRBV12-3 or TRBV12-4 to TRBJ2-3; a weak D match, TRBD2 (6 bases). V was clipped by 3 bases and J by 5 bases, with 6 bases between them. The CDR3 extends over 12 amino acids. The CDR3, as DNA: TGTGCCAGCAGTTTCGGGGGAGATACGCAGTATTTT. This sequence encodes CASSFGGDTQYF.

The chain is built from TRBV6-5 and TRBJ2-7; 7 bases align to TRBD2. CDR1 and CDR2 from the germline V gene are MNHEY and SVGAGI. The CDR3 covers 14 residues. The V gene end was trimmed by 7 bases and the J gene end by 1 base; junction bases not matched to a gene: 7. In DNA, the CDR3 is TGTGCCAGCACTCGCGGGAGCGGGTCCTACGAGCAGTACTTC. This sequence encodes CASTRGSGSYEQYF.

V and J are TRBV29-1 and TRBJ2-7, with 8 bases lining up with TRBD1. Germline V gene lookup returns CDR1 SQVTM and CDR2 ANQGSEA. The V and J ends lost 2 bases and 2 bases, in that order; junction bases with no gene match: 5. This CDR3 spans 14 amino acids. CDR3 sequence reads: CSVELRQGPYEQYF. The CDR3 bases are TGCAGCGTTGAATTAAGACAGGGGCCCTACGAGCAGTACTTC.

The chain couples TRBV25-1 to TRBJ1-4; 11 positions match TRBD1. Germline CDR1 reads MGHDK; CDR2 reads SYGVNS. The V gene end was trimmed by 5 bases and the J gene end by 3 bases; junction bases not matched to a gene: 8. The CDR3 contains 17 residues. CDR3: CASSSLLGQGANEKLFF. The CDR3 coding sequence is TGTGCCAGCAGTTCCCTTTTGGGACAGGGGGCTAATGAAAAACTGTTTTTT.

This chain joins TRBV20-1 and TRBJ1-6; D is perhaps TRBD1 (5 bases). V lost 3 bases and J 5 bases, leaving 17 bases between the germline ends. This CDR3 is 16 amino acids long. Germline CDR1 and CDR2: DFQATT and SNEGSKA (reference sequence). CDR3 nucleotides: TGCAGTGCTAGTTCTACAGATCAGGGCGATAATTCACCCCTCCACTTT. This sequence encodes CSASSTDQGDNSPLHF.

In this sample, this clone turned up once. V usage is TRBV5-1 and J usage is TRBJ1-2; no definite D call. V was cut by 0 bases and J by 5 bases, with 14 bases left in between. CDR1 is SGHRS, CDR2 YFSETQ, per germline. The CDR3 runs to 15 residues. This CDR3 is CASSLAVPGGYGYTF. In DNA form, the CDR3 reads TGCGCCAGCAGCTTGGCCGTTCCGGGAGGGTATGGCTACACCTTC.

The chain combines TRBV25-1 with TRBJ2-7; 8 nucleotides match TRBD1. V lost 4 bases to trimming and J lost 4 bases; unmatched junction nucleotides: 9. There are 15 residues in the CDR3. Germline V gene sequence: CDR1 MGHDK, CDR2 SYGVNS. CDR3 sequence: CASSGTGQTGYEQYF. The CDR3 coding sequence is TGTGCCAGCAGTGGGACAGGGCAGACTGGATACGAGCAGTACTTC.

The CDR3 DNA reads as TGTGCCAGCAGCTCCGACAGGGGATCCTACGAGCAGTACTTC. Translating it yields CASSSDRGSYEQYF. The chain uses TRBV11-3 and TRBJ2-7; 8 bases are shared with TRBD1. The CDR3 length is 14 residues. The germline gives CDR1 SGHNT, CDR2 YENEEA. V lost 4 bases, J lost 1 base, and 3 bases stayed unmatched.

The V gene is TRBV5-4, the J gene TRBJ2-2, with TRBD2 identical over 8 bases. The CDR3 consists of 16 residues. Germline V gene data show CDR1 as SGHNT and CDR2 as YYREEE (reference sequence). The trim removed 2 bases at V and 4 bases at J, leaving 7 bases unmatched. CDR3 DNA sequence: TGTGCCAGCAGCTTAGCCAGCGGGAGCCGCACCGGGGAGCTGTTTTTT. Protein product: CASSLASGSRTGELFF. Complete variable domain (other parts from reference TRBV5-4 and TRBJ2-2): ETGVTQSPTHLIKTRGQQVTLRCSSQSGHNTVSWYQQALGQGPQFIFQYYREEENGRGNFPPRFSGLQFPNYSSELNVNALELDDSALYLCASSLASGSRTGELFFGEGSRLTVL.

The chain carries TRBV7-9 and TRBJ2-3, with 11 nucleotides matching TRBD2. Germline trimming cut 6 bases from V and 4 bases from J; bases unmatched to any gene: 9. Germline values: CDR1 SEHNR, CDR2 FQNEAQ (reference sequence). The CDR3 runs to 16 residues. The CDR3 loop reads CASRALAGGLADTQYF. CDR3 DNA sequence: TGTGCCAGCAGGGCTTTAGCGGGAGGGCTCGCAGATACGCAGTATTTT.

This clone was found once. The rearrangement joins TRBV28 to TRBJ1-1; D gene ambiguous. The CDR3 runs to 13 residues. V was cut by 7 bases and J by 6 bases, with 15 bases left in between. Germline V gene data show CDR1 as MDHEN and CDR2 as SYDVKM. CDR3 in DNA: TGTGCCAGCACCCTAGCATCAATCCCTGAAGCTTTCTTT. This encodes CASTLASIPEAFF.

The chain is built from TRBV15 and TRBJ2-2, with 7 bases aligning to TRBD1. The CDR3 covers 13 residues. The germline V gene has CDR1 LNHNV and CDR2 YYDKDF (reference sequence). Trimming took 8 bases from V and 3 from J; bases not matched to a gene: 3. This chain's CDR3 is CATRQGHTGELFF. The DNA for the CDR3 is TGTGCCACCCGACAGGGCCACACCGGGGAGCTGTTTTTT. Supplemented by reference TRBV15 and TRBJ2-2, the full variable domain reads DAMVIQNPRYQVTQFGKPVTLSCSQTLNHNVMYWYQQKSSQAPKLLFHYYDKDFNNEADTPDNFQSRRPNTSFCFLDIRSPGLGDTAMYLCATRQGHTGELFFGEGSRLTVL.

CDR3 protein: CASSFSLAGAIGELFF. DNA for the CDR3: TGTGCCAGCAGTTTCAGTCTAGCGGGAGCCATCGGGGAGCTGTTTTTT. V is TRBV27 and J is TRBJ2-2; TRBD2 matches 10 bases. Trimming took 3 bases from V and 7 from J; bases not matched to a gene: 8. The CDR3 totals 16 residues. Germline V gene sequence: CDR1 MNHEY, CDR2 SMNVEV (reference sequence).

This sequence joins TRBV24-1 and TRBJ1-2, with 9 bases lining up with TRBD1. The V segment lost 5 bases and the J segment 4 bases; nucleotides outside the gene matches: 10. This CDR3 has 16 residues. Germline V gene lookup returns CDR1 KGHDR and CDR2 SFDVKD. CDR3 bases: TGTGCCACCAGTGCCCTACAAACGACAGGGGGCTATGGCTACACCTTC. It is translated as CATSALQTTGGYGYTF.

The table lists this clone with a few counts. The CDR3 nucleotides read TGTGCCAGCAGCTTTGTGGTAGCGGGAGGGTCCGGGCTGGAGCAGTACTTC. Translation: CASSFVVAGGSGLEQYF. V gene TRBV7-2 combines with J gene TRBJ2-7; 11 nucleotides line up with TRBD2. V was pared by 3 bases and J by 7 bases, with 14 bases of the junction left unmatched. CDR3 length: 17 amino acids. Germline CDR1 SGHTA, CDR2 FQGNSA. Based on the CDR3 plus reference TRBV7-2 and TRBJ2-7, the full variable domain is GAGVSQSPSNKVTEKGKDVELRCDPISGHTALYWYRQSLGQGLEFLIYFQGNSAPDKSGLPSDRFSAERTGGSVSTLTIQRTQQEDSAVYLCASSFVVAGGSGLEQYFGPGTRLTVT.

The chain employs TRBV27 and TRBJ2-3; maybe TRBD2 (5 bases). There are 13 residues in the CDR3. The V gene lost 3 bases and the J gene lost 5 bases, with 9 bases spanning the gap. Germline V gene lookup returns CDR1 MNHEY and CDR2 SMNVEV (reference sequence). CDR3 sequence: CASSLRRKDTQYF. The CDR3 region has the DNA TGTGCCAGCAGTTTGAGGAGGAAAGATACGCAGTATTTT.

The V and J genes are TRBV10-2 and TRBJ2-2; weak D call: TRBD2 (5 bases). CDR3 length equals 16 residues. The ends were cut back, 4 bases at V and 5 bases at J, with 17 bases in the middle. Germline V gene data show CDR1 as WSHSY and CDR2 as SAAADI. CDR3 amino acids: CASSVSSPQMTGELFF. CDR3 nucleotides: TGCGCCAGCAGTGTGTCTAGCCCCCAGATGACCGGGGAGCTGTTTTTT.

V usage is TRBV5-1 and J usage is TRBJ1-2, with TRBD1 as a possible D gene (5 bases). V was shortened by 2 bases and J by 7 bases, with 15 bases between the two germline ends. Germline V gene sequence: CDR1 SGHRS, CDR2 YFSETQ. The CDR3 spans 14 residues. The CDR3 spells CASSFPGGAAGYTF. The CDR3 DNA reads TGCGCCAGCAGCTTCCCGGGAGGGGCGGCTGGCTACACCTTC. The entire variable domain, with the rest obtained from reference TRBV5-1 and TRBJ1-2, is as follows: KAGVTQTPRYLIKTRGQQVTLSCSPISGHRSVSWYQQTPGQGLQFLFEYFSETQRNKGNFPGRFSGRQFSNSRSEMNVSTLELGDSALYLCASSFPGGAAGYTFGSGTRLTVV.

This clone appeared a single time. The chain joins TRBV29-1 to TRBJ2-5, with D tentatively TRBD1 (5 bases). The CDR3 is 13 amino acids. CDR1 and CDR2 from the germline V gene are SQVTM and ANQGSEA. Trimming took off 4 bases at V and 4 bases at J, with 13 bases between the two ends. This CDR3 reads CSVGGVRGETQYF. CDR3 nucleotides: TGCAGCGTTGGGGGTGTTAGGGGAGAGACCCAGTACTTC.

This clone came up a few times. This chain uses TRBV7-8 with TRBJ1-2; D uncertain. V lost 1 base and J lost 7, with 16 bases in between. The CDR3 contains 15 residues. Germline V gives CDR1 SGHVS, CDR2 FQNEAQ. The CDR3 is CASSLGGEGKGGYTF. The CDR3, as DNA: TGTGCCAGCAGCTTAGGGGGAGAGGGAAAGGGTGGCTACACCTTC.

This chain connects TRBV7-2 to TRBJ2-7; D remains ambiguous. The CDR3 is 14 residues long. The germline V gene encodes CDR1 SGHTA and CDR2 FQGNSA. The V end lost 5 bases, the J end lost 0 bases, and 11 bases lay between the germline ends. The CDR3 DNA reads TGTGCCAGCAGCGTCTCATTTAGCTCCTACGAGCAGTACTTC. Translating it yields CASSVSFSSYEQYF.

This chain uses TRBV21-1 with TRBJ2-5; the table names TRBD1, a call not compared with the DNA. TRBV21-1 is an annotated pseudogene. This CDR3 is 16 amino acids long. The CDR3, as DNA: TGTGCCAGCAGCGGAACCCACAGGACAGGACAAGAGACCCAGTACTTC. Amino acid sequence: CASSGTHRTGQETQYF.

The V call is TRBV28, the J call TRBJ1-1; 8 nucleotides line up with TRBD1. V lost 6 bases and J lost 4; bases outside the gene matches: 4. Per the germline V gene, CDR1 is MDHEN and CDR2 is SYDVKM. This CDR3 region has 13 residues. CDR3 in amino acids: CASRPTGGTEAFF. The CDR3 coding sequence is TGTGCCAGCAGGCCTACAGGGGGCACTGAAGCTTTCTTT.

This chain links TRBV14 with TRBJ2-3; possibly TRBD1 for D (7 bases). The ends were cut back, 8 bases at V and 9 bases at J, with 21 bases in the middle. Germline V gives CDR1 SGHDN, CDR2 FVKESK. This CDR3 is 14 amino acids long. CDR3 residues: CASERQGGAGTQYF. CDR3 DNA: TGTGCCAGCGAGAGACAGGGAGGTGCGGGAACGCAGTATTTT.